This TCR beta chain was captured by sequencing in a study of post-analysis software for immune sequencing data. Worth noting for this clonotype: The antigen is undetermined.

The study, taken as a whole, reports: Five or six TRBV segments were significantly more frequent in patients than in controls. TRBV5-6, TRBV5-1 and TRBV20-1 were among these segments. Controls showed significantly higher normalized Chao1 diversity than did multiple sclerosis patients.

TCR beta cDNA libraries had unique molecular identifiers. One entry per CDR3 protein, called by TCRdb with MiXCR from the PCR reads. Among about 820,000 distinct CDR3 sequences listed, about 57% were seen once. The CDR3 is made up of 15 amino acids. J lost 3 bases, V lost 6 bases, and 4 bases had no gene match. The V gene's germline CDR1 is MDHEN and CDR2 SYDVKM. Sequencing was performed on blood. The origin of this receptor is a girl aged 10 to 17 with multiple sclerosis. The rearrangement joins TRBV28 to TRBJ2-1; 11 positions agree with TRBD2. The CDR3 bases are TGTGCCAGCAGGAATAGCGGGAGGGACTACAATGAGCAGTTCTTC. This gives the protein CASRNSGRDYNEQFF.